The 5 T cell receptor beta chains below all came from one sample that was sequenced in a study of blood T cell repertoires in COVID-19. Sequenced by immunoSEQ multiplex PCR; TCRdb stores in-frame clones only, minus some. There are roughly 51,000 clones in the sample; around 87% occur only once, and around 6.5% lies in the top ten. Sequenced sample: peripheral blood. These receptors all come from a man aged 50-60 years with active COVID-19.

The genes are TRBV4-1 and TRBJ2-2; 9 bases are shared with TRBD1. The ends lost 3 bases at V and 4 bases at J; junction bases unmatched: 6. Germline assignment: CDR1 MGHRA and CDR2 YSYEKL. The CDR3 contains 16 residues. The CDR3 coding sequence is TGCGCCAGCAGCCAGACAGGGGGGTATAGCACCGGGGAGCTGTTTTTT. Translating it yields CASSQTGGYSTGELFF.

This clone appeared a single time. This chain joins TRBV5-6 and TRBJ2-7; tentative D call: TRBD2 (5 bases). Looked up from germline, CDR1 is SGHDT and CDR2 is YYEEEE. CDR3 length: 14 amino acids. Trimming took 3 bases from V and 3 from J, leaving 13 bases between them. The DNA of the CDR3 is TGTGCCAGCAGCTGGGCCGCGGCGGGCTACGAGCAGTACTTC. The encoded protein is CASSWAAAGYEQYF.

This sequence joins TRBV23-1 and TRBJ2-3; a possible D gene is TRBD2 (6 bases). TRBV23-1 is designated an ORF whose function remains uncertain. V was shortened by 2 bases and J by 2 bases, with 23 bases between the two germline ends. The CDR3 contains 19 residues. The chain's CDR3 is CASSQNFLASERSTDTQYF. For the CDR3, the DNA is TGCGCCAGCAGTCAAAACTTTTTGGCTAGCGAAAGGTCCACAGATACGCAGTATTTT.

V usage is TRBV4-1 and J usage is TRBJ2-1; 8 nucleotides line up with TRBD1. This CDR3 has 14 residues. The ends lost 4 bases at V and 6 bases at J; junction bases unmatched: 5. Germline V gene sequence: CDR1 MGHRA, CDR2 YSYEKL. CDR3 in DNA: TGCGCCAGCAGCCTTGGACAGGGCATCAATGAGCAGTTCTTC. It encodes CASSLGQGINEQFF.

The rearrangement links TRBV4-2 to TRBJ1-2, with 9 nucleotides matching TRBD1. Germline assignment: CDR1 LGHNA and CDR2 YNFKEQ. The ends lost 4 bases at V and 2 bases at J; junction bases unmatched: 8. The CDR3 covers 16 residues. As DNA, the CDR3 is TGTGCCAGCAGCCGTCAGGCGGGACAGGGAAACTATGGCTACACCTTC. Amino acid sequence: CASSRQAGQGNYGYTF.